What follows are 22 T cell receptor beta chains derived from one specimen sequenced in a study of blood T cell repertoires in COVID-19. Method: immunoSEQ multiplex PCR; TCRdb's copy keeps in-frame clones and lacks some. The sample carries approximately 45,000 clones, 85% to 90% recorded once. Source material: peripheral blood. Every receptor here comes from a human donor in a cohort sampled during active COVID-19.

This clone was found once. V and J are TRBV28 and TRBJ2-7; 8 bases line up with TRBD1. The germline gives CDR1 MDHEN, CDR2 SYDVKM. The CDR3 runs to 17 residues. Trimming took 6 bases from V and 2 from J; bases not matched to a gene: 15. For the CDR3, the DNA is TGTGCCAGCAGCCGTCCCGGGACAGGTATCCGTCCCTACGAGCAGTACTTC. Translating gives CASSRPGTGIRPYEQYF.

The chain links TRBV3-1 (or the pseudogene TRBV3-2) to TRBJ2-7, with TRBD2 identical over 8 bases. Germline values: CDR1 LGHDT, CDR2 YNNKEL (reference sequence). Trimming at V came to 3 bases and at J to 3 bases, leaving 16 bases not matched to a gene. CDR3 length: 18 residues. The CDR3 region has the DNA TGTGCCAGCAGCCATCAGGCGTCCGGCGGGAGGCGAGACTACGAGCAGTACTTC. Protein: CASSHQASGGRRDYEQYF.

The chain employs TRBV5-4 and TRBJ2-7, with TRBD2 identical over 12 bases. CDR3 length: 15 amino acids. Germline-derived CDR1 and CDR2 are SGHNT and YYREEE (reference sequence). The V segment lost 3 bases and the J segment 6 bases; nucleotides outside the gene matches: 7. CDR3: CASSWDRLAGVEQYF. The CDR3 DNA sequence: TGTGCCAGCAGCTGGGACAGACTAGCGGGAGTCGAGCAGTACTTC.

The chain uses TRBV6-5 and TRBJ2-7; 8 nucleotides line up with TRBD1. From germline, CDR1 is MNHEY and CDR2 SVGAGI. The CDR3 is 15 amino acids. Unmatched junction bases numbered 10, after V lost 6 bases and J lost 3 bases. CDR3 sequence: CASSRDRLLSYEQYF. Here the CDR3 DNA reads TGTGCCAGCAGCCGGGACAGGTTGTTGAGCTACGAGCAGTACTTC.

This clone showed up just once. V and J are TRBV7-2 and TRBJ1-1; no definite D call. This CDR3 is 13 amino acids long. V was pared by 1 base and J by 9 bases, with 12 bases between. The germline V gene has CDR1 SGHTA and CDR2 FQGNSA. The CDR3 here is CASSLVPIPQAFF. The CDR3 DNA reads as TGTGCCAGCAGCTTAGTCCCAATCCCCCAAGCTTTCTTT.

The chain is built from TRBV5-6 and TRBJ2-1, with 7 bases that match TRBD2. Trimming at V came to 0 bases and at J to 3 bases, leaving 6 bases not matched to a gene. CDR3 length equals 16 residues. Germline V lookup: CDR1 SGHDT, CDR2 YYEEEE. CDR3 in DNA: TGTGCCAGCAGCTTGGGTTTGCGGGAGTTCTACAATGAGCAGTTCTTC. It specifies CASSLGLREFYNEQFF.

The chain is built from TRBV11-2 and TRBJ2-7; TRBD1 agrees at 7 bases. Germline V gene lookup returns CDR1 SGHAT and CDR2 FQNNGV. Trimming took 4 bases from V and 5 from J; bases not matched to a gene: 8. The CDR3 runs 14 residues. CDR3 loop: CASSSRQGRNEQYF. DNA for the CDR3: TGTGCCAGCAGCTCGCGACAGGGAAGGAACGAGCAGTACTTC.

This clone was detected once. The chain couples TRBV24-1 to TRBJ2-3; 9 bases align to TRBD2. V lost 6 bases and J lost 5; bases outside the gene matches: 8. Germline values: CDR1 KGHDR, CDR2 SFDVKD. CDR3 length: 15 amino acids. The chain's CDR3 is CATSSTSGRLDTQYF. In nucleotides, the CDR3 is TGTGCCACCAGTTCGACTAGCGGCCGCCTAGATACGCAGTATTTT.

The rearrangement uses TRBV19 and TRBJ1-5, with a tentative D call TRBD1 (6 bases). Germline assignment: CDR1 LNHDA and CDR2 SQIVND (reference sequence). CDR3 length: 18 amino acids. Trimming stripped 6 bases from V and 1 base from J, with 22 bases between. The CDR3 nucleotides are TGTGCCAGTAGCCTGACAGGAGATCTTACTAGGAGCAATCAGCCCCAGCATTTT. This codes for CASSLTGDLTRSNQPQHF. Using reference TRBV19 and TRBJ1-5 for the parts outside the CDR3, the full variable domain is DGGITQSPKYLFRKEGQNVTLSCEQNLNHDAMYWYRQDPGQGLRLIYYSQIVNDFQKGDIAEGYSVSREKKESFPLTVTSAQKNPTAFYLCASSLTGDLTRSNQPQHFGDGTRLSIL.

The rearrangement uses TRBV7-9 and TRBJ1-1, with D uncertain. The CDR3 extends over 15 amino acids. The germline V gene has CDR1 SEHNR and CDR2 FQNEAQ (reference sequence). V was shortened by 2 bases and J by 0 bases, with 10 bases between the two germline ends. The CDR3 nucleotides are TGTGCCAGCAGCTTAATCTTAAACTTGAACACTGAAGCTTTCTTT. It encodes CASSLILNLNTEAFF.

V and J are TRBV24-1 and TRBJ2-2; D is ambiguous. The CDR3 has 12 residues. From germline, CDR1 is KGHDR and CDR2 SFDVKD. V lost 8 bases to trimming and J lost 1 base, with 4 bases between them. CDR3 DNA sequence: TGTGCCACCACCGGGAACACCGGGGAGCTGTTTTTT. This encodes CATTGNTGELFF.

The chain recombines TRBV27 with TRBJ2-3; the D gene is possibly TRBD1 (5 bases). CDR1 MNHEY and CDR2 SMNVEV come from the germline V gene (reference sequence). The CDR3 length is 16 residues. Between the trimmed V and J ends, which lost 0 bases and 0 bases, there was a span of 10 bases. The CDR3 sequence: CASSLSRTPSTDTQYF. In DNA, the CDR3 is TGTGCCAGCAGTTTATCCCGGACACCTAGCACAGATACGCAGTATTTT.

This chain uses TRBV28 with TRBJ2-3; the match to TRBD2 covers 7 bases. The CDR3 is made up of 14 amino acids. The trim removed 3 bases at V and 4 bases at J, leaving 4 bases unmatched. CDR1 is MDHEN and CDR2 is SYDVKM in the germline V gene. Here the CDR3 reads CASSFGTISDTQYF. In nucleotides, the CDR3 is TGTGCCAGCAGTTTCGGGACTATATCAGATACGCAGTATTTT. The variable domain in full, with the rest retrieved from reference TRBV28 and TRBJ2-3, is DVKVTQSSRYLVKRTGEKVFLECVQDMDHENMFWYRQDPGLGLRLIYFSYDVKMKEKGDIPEGYSVSREKKERFSLILESASTNQTSMYLCASSFGTISDTQYFGPGTRLTVL.

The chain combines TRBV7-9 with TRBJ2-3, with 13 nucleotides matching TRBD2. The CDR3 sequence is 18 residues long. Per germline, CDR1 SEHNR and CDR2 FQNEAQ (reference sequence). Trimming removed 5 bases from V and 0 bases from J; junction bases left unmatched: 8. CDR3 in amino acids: CASSPPGLAGSSTDTQYF. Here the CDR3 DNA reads TGTGCCAGCAGCCCTCCGGGACTAGCGGGAAGTAGCACAGATACGCAGTATTTT.

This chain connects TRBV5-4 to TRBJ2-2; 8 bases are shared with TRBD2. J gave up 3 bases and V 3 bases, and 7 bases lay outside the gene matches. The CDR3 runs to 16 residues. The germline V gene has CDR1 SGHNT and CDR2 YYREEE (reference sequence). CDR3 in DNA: TGTGCCAGCAGCTCGCAGGGACTAGGGGACACCGGGGAGCTGTTTTTT. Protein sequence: CASSSQGLGDTGELFF.

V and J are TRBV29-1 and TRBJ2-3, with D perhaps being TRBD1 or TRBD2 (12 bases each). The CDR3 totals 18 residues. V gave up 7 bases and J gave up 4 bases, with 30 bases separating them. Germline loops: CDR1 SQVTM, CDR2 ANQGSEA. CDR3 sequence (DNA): TGCAGCGCCCGGGACAGGGGGCGACTAGCGGGAGCGGCAGATACGCAGTATTTT. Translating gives CSARDRGRLAGAADTQYF.

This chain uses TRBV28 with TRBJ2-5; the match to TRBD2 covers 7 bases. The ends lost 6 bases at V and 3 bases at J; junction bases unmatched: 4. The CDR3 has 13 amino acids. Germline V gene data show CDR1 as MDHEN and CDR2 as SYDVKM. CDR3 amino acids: CASSLGGEETQYF. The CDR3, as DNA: TGTGCCAGCAGCCTGGGGGGGGAAGAGACCCAGTACTTC.

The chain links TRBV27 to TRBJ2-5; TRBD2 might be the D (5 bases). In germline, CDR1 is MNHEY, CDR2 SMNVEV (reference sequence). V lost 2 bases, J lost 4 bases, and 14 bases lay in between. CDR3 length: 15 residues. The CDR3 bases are TGTGCCAGCAGTTTACAGGACTCTCCCACAGAGACCCAGTACTTC. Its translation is CASSLQDSPTETQYF.

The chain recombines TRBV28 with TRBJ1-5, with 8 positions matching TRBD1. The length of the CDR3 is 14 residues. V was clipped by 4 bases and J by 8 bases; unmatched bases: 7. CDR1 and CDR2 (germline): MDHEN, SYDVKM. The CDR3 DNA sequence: TGTGCCAGCAGTTCGCGGACAGGGAATGAGCCCCAGCATTTT. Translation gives CASSSRTGNEPQHF.

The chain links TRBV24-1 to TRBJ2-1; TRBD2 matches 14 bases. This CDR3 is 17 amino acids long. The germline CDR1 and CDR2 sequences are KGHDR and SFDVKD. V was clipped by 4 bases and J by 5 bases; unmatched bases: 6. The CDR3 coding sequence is TGTGCCACCAGTGACCCCGGACTAGCGGGAGGTAACAATGAGCAGTTCTTC. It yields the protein CATSDPGLAGGNNEQFF.

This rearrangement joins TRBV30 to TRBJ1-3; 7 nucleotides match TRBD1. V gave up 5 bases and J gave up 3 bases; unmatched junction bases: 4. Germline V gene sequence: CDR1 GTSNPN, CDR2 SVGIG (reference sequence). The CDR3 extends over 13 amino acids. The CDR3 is CAWVQGFGNTIYF. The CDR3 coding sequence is TGTGCCTGGGTACAGGGGTTTGGAAACACCATATATTTT.

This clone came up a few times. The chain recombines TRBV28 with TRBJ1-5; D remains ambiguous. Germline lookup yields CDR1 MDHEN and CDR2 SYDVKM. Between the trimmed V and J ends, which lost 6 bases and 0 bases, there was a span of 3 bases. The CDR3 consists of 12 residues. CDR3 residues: CASRYSNQPQHF. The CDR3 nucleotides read TGTGCCAGCAGGTATAGCAATCAGCCCCAGCATTTT.